Reported below is one T cell receptor beta chain. Its antigen is not known. Sorted-subset replicate PCRs used about 200 ng DNA, about 30,000 T cell genomes. Produced via immunoSEQ multiplex PCR; TCRdb's table is partial and in-frame only. The sample includes about 2.1 million clones, 85% to 95% of them seen just once. These data originate in a study of shared clonotypes between healthy human individuals. The wider study: With ages of 18 to 49, the donors were a couple of women and a few men. Findings of the study overall: The genetic and exposure-history diversity represented was limited by few donors. Generally, naive subsets (rather than memory subsets) showed larger estimated richness.

CD45RO-negative cells were positively selected for CCR7, leaving out terminally differentiated effector memory CD45RA+ cells. Trimming cost V 11 bases and J 2 bases, with 13 bases left between them. Germline values: CDR1 SGHDN, CDR2 FVKESK. The CDR3 is 13 amino acids. The V gene is TRBV14, the J gene TRBJ2-1; D may be TRBD1 (6 bases). Sequencing used naive CD8+ T cells from PBMCs. This clonotype was obtained from a man between 18 and 35 years old in good health. Some clones in this sample may be carry-over from other donors' samples. The CDR3 DNA reads TGTGCCTCCAAACAGGGAACCTACAATGAGCAGTTCTTC. This gives the protein CASKQGTYNEQFF.